This T cell receptor beta chain was captured by sequencing in a study of T cell changes during pregnancy in multiple sclerosis. The protocol was immunoSEQ multiplex PCR, while the TCRdb copy is restricted to in-frame clones and leaves out a portion. The table shows some 44,000 clones, with nearly 90% occurring only once. The V gene's germline CDR1 is GTSNPN and CDR2 SVGIG (reference sequence). V lost 1 base to trimming and J lost 7 bases, with 4 bases between them. This CDR3 has 11 residues. The sample in question was CD4+ T cells from peripheral blood mononuclear cells, obtained after pregnancy. This receptor was obtained from a female donor with multiple sclerosis, enrolled in a pregnancy study. The gene calls are TRBV30 and TRBJ2-2; D is unresolved. In nucleotides, the CDR3 is TGTGCCTGGAGTGAGAGCGGGGAGCTGTTTTTT. Its translation is CAWSESGELFF.